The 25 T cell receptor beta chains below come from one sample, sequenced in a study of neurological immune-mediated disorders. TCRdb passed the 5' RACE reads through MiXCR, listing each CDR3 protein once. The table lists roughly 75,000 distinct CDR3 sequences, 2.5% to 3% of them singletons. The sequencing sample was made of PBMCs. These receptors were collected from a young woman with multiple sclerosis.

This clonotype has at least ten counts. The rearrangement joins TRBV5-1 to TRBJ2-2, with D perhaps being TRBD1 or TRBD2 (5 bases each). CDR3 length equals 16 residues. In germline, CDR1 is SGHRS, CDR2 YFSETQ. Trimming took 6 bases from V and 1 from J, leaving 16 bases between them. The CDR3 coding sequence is TGCGCCAGCACCGAGCAGGGACGGTGGAACACCGGGGAGCTGTTTTTT. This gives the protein CASTEQGRWNTGELFF.

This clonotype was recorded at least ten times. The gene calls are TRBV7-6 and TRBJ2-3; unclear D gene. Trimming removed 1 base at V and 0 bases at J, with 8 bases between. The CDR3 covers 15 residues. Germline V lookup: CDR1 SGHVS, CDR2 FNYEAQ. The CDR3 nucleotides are TGTGCCAGCAGCTTAGAGGTCCCTAGCACAGATACGCAGTATTTT. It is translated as CASSLEVPSTDTQYF. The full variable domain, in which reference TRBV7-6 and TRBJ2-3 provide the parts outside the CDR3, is GAGVSQSPRYKVTKRGQDVALRCDPISGHVSLYWYRQALGQGPEFLTYFNYEAQQDKSGLPNDRFSAERPEGSISTLTIQRTEQRDSAMYRCASSLEVPSTDTQYFGPGTRLTVL.

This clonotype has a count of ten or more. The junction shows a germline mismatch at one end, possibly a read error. CDR3 DNA sequence: TGTGCTAGCAGCTTAGAGGCGCAGGGTCTGGGGAACACCGGGGAGCTGTTTTTT. Its translation is CASSLEAQGLGNTGELFF. V is TRBV7-7 and J is TRBJ2-2, with a tentative D call TRBD1 (5 bases). The CDR3 contains 18 residues. The germline CDR1 and CDR2 sequences are SSHAT and FNYEAQ (reference sequence).

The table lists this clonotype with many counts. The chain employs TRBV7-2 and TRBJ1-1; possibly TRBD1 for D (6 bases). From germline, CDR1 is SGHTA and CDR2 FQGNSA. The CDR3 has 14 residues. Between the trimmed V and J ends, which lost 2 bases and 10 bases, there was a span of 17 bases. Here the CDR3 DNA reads TGTGCCAGCAGCTTATCCGGGGGCACTCTCCGAGCTTTCTTT. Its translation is CASSLSGGTLRAFF. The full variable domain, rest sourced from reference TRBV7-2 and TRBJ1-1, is GAGVSQSPSNKVTEKGKDVELRCDPISGHTALYWYRQSLGQGLEFLIYFQGNSAPDKSGLPSDRFSAERTGGSVSTLTIQRTQQEDSAVYLCASSLSGGTLRAFFGQGTRLTVV.

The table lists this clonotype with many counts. CDR3 sequence (DNA): TGTGCCAGCAGCCAGCAGGGGTTGAACACTGAAGCTTTCTTT. Translation: CASSQQGLNTEAFF. The rearrangement links TRBV7-9 to TRBJ1-1; a weak D match, TRBD1 (6 bases). The CDR3 is 14 residues long. With 5 bases removed from V and 0 bases from J, the gap between germline ends came to 10 bases. Germline lookup yields CDR1 SEHNR and CDR2 FQNEAQ (reference sequence).

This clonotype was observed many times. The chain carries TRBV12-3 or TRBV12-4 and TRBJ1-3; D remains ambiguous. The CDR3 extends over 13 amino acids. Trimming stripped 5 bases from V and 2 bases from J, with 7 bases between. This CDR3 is CASSLNPGNTIYF. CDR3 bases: TGTGCCAGCAGTCTAAACCCTGGAAACACCATATATTTT.

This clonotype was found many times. The CDR3 reads CASSFGQKYEQYF. CDR3 in DNA: TGTGCCAGCAGCTTCGGACAGAAATACGAGCAGTACTTC. J is TRBJ2-7 and V is TRBV14; perhaps TRBD1 as D (6 bases). Per germline, CDR1 SGHDN and CDR2 FVKESK. Trimming took 5 bases from V and 4 from J, leaving 12 bases between them. There are 13 residues in the CDR3.

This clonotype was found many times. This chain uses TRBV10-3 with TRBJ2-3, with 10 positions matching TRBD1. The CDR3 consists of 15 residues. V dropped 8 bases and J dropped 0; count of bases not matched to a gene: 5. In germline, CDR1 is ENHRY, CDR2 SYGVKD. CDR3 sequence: CAIGTGDASTDTQYF. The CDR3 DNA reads TGTGCCATCGGGACAGGGGATGCTAGCACAGATACGCAGTATTTT.

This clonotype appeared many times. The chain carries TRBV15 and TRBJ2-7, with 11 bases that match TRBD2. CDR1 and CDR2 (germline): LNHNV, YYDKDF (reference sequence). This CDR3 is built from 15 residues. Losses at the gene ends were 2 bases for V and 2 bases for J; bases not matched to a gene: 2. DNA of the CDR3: TGTGCCACCAGCAGATTAGCGGGAGGGCCCTACGAGCAGTACTTC. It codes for CATSRLAGGPYEQYF.

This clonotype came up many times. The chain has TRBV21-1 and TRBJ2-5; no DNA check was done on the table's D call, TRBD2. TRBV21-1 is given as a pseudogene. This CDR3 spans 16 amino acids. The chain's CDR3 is CASSKRIAGGDETQYF. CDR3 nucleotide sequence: TGTGCCAGCAGCAAACGGATAGCGGGAGGTGATGAGACCCAGTACTTC.

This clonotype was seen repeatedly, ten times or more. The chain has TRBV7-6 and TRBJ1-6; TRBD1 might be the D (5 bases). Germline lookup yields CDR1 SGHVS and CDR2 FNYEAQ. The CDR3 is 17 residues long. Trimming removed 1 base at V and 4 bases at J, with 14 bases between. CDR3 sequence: CASSLVGTANYNSPLHF. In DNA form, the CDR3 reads TGTGCCAGCAGCTTAGTCGGGACTGCGAATTATAATTCACCCCTCCACTTT.

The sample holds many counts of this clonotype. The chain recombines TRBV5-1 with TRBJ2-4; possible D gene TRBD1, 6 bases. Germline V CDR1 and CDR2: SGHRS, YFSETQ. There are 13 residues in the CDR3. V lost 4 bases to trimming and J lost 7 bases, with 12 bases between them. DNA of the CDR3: TGCGCCAGCAGCGCGAGGGGGTCGAACATTCAGTACTTC. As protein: CASSARGSNIQYF.

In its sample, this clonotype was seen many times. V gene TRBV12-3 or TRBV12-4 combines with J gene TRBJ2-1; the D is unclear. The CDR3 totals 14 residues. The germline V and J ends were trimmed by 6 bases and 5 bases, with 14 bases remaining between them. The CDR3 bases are TGTGCCAGCAGCCCCGATTCCAGGAACAATGAGCAGTTCTTC. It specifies CASSPDSRNNEQFF.

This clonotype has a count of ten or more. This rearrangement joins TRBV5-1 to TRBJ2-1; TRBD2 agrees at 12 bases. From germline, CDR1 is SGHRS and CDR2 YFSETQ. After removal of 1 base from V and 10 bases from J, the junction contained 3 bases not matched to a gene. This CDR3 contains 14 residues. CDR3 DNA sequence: TGCGCCAGCAGCTTGCCTAGCGGGAGGGGCGAGCAGTTCTTC. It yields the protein CASSLPSGRGEQFF.

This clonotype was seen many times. The CDR3 coding sequence is TGTGCCAGCAGCTTCGGGGAAAATCAGCCCCAGCATTTT. Translation gives CASSFGENQPQHF. The rearrangement uses TRBV7-2 and TRBJ1-5; D call uncertain. The CDR3 spans 13 residues. Germline assignment: CDR1 SGHTA and CDR2 FQGNSA. Trimming took 3 bases from V and 4 from J, leaving 7 bases between them.

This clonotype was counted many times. The CDR3 loop reads CAPVERIAGERDEQFF. The CDR3 DNA follows: TGTGCCCCCGTTGAAAGAATAGCGGGAGAACGCGATGAGCAGTTCTTC. This chain links TRBV6-2 or TRBV6-3 with TRBJ2-1; 9 nucleotides agree with TRBD2. From germline, CDR1 is MNHEY and CDR2 SVGEGT. The CDR3 runs to 16 residues. The junction had 19 bases not matched to a gene; V was cut back by 11 bases and J by 8 bases.

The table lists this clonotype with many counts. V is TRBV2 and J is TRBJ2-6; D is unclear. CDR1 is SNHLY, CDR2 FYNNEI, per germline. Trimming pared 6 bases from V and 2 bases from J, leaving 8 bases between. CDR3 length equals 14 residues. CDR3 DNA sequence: TGTGCCAGCAGCTACAGAGCTGGGGCCAACGTCCTGACTTTC. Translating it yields CASSYRAGANVLTF.

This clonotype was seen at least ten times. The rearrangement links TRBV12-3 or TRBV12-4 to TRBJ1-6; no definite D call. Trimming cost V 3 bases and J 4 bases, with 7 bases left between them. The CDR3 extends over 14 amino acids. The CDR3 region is CASSFGQYNSPLHF. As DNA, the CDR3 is TGTGCCAGCAGTTTCGGCCAGTATAATTCACCCCTCCACTTT.

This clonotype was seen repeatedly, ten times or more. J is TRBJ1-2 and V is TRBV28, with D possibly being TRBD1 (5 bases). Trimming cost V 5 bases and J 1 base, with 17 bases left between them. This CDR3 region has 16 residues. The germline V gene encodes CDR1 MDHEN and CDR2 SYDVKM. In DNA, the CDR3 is TGTGCCAGCAGTAAAATTGGAGGGGACCATAACTATGGCTACACCTTC. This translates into CASSKIGGDHNYGYTF.

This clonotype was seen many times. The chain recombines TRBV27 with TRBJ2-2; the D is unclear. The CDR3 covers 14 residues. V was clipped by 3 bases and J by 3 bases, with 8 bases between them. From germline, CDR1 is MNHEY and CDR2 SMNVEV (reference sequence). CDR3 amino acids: CASSFGEDTGELFF. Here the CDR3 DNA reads TGTGCCAGCAGTTTTGGGGAAGACACCGGGGAGCTGTTTTTT.

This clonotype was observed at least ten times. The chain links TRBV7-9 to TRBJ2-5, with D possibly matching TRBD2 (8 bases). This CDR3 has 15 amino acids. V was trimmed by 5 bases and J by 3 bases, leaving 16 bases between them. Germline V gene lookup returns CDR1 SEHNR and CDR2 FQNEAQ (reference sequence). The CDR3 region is CASSQGGTREETQYF. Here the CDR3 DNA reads TGTGCCAGCAGCCAGGGGGGGACTAGGGAAGAGACCCAGTACTTC.

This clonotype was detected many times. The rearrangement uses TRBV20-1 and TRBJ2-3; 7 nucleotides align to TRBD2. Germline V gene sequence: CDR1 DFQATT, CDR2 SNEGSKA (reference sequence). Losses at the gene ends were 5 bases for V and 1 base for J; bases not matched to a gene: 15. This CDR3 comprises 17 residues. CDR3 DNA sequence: TGCAGTGCTGCCCATACGGGCGGGAGAGGAGGCACAGATACGCAGTATTTT. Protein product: CSAAHTGGRGGTDTQYF.

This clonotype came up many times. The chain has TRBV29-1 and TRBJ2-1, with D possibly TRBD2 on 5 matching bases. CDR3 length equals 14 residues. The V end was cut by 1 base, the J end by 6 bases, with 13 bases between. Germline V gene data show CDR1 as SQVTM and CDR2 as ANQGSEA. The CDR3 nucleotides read TGCAGCGTTGAAGCGGGGTACCTCACCAATGAGCAGTTCTTC. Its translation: CSVEAGYLTNEQFF.

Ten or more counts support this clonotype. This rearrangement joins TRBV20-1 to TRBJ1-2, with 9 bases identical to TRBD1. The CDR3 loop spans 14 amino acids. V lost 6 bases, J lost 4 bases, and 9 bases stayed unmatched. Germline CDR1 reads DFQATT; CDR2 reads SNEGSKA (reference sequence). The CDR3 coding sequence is TGCAGTGCACCTGGGACAGGGCAGGGCTATGGCTACACCTTC. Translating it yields CSAPGTGQGYGYTF.

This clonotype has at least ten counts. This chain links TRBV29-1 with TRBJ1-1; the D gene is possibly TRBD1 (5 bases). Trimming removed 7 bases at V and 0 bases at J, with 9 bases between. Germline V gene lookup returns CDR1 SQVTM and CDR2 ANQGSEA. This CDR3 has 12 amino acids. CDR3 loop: CSGTDMNTEAFF. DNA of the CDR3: TGCAGCGGGACGGACATGAACACTGAAGCTTTCTTT.